The present entry profiles one TCR beta chain with its context. CDR3 length: 15 amino acids. The junction had 7 bases not matched to a gene; V was cut back by 3 bases and J by 6 bases. Germline V lookup: CDR1 SGDLS, CDR2 YYNGEE. The protocol was immunoSEQ multiplex PCR, while the TCRdb copy is restricted to in-frame clones and leaves out a portion. The repertoire holds some 63,000 clones, with 90% as singletons. These data are taken from a study of cytotoxic CD8 clonotypes in ibrutinib-treated CLL. Here the sequenced sample was PBMCs, taken after 12 months of ibrutinib treatment. The TCR originated in a human donor with chronic lymphocytic leukemia. The chain recombines TRBV9 with TRBJ2-1; 9 positions match TRBD2. The chain's CDR3 is CASSADPLAGNEQFF. The CDR3 DNA follows: TGTGCCAGCAGCGCCGACCCACTAGCGGGCAATGAGCAGTTCTTC.